One sample yielded the 6 T cell receptor beta chains listed below, sequenced in a study of tumor and adjacent non-tumor tissue in lung cancer. The template was RNA from unsorted bulk tissue. TCRbeta libraries were built with three rounds of nested PCR, modified from ARM-PCR. TCRdb called the multiplex PCR reads again in MiXCR, with one record for every CDR3 protein. Seen here are about 76,000 distinct CDR3 sequences, around 65% observed once, and the top ten hold around 12%. The sequenced sample was lung tumor tissue. The receptors come from a woman aged 70-85 years with non-small cell lung cancer.

As for this clonotype: Mismatch with germline at one junction end may stem from a read error. The CDR3 loop is CVSSPSTGLNNEQFF. The CDR3, as DNA: TGTGTCAGCTCACCATCGACAGGACTAAACAATGAGCAGTTCTTC. V usage is TRBV18 and J usage is TRBJ2-1; either TRBD1 or TRBD2 may supply D (6 bases each). This CDR3 contains 15 residues. The germline gives CDR1 KGHSH, CDR2 LQKENI.

The chain has TRBV28 and TRBJ1-3; D is ambiguous. The CDR3 length is 15 residues. Germline V lookup: CDR1 MDHEN, CDR2 SYDVKM. The V end was cut by 7 bases, the J end by 1 base, with 14 bases between. The DNA of the CDR3 is TGTGCCAGCAATTCCCCGGGAGCTTCTGGAAACACCATATATTTT. Amino acid sequence: CASNSPGASGNTIYF.

This clonotype was found many times. This sequence joins TRBV4-2 and TRBJ2-3; 9 bases are a match to TRBD2. Germline V gives CDR1 LGHNA, CDR2 YNFKEQ. Germline trimming cut 1 base from V and 4 bases from J; bases unmatched to any gene: 3. The CDR3 sequence is 15 residues long. In DNA form, the CDR3 reads TGTGCCAGCAGCCAAGGAGCGGGAGGTCCAGATACGCAGTATTTT. Its protein product is CASSQGAGGPDTQYF.

About this clonotype itself: The junction shows a germline mismatch at one end, possibly a read error. The rearrangement joins TRBV11-2 to TRBJ2-3; the match to TRBD1 covers 7 bases. The CDR3 extends over 13 amino acids. Germline assignment: CDR1 SGHAT and CDR2 FQNNGV. In DNA form, the CDR3 reads TGTGCCAACAGCCTCTTAAGGACAGGTACGCAGTATTTT. This gives the protein CANSLLRTGTQYF.

This chain uses TRBV24-1 with TRBJ1-1; D gene uncertain. This CDR3 has 13 amino acids. Germline-derived CDR1 and CDR2 are KGHDR and SFDVKD. Here the CDR3 DNA reads TGTGTCACGCGGGCTCTCGTCTCTTCAGAAGCTTTCTTT. As protein: CVTRALVSSEAFF.

As regards this clonotype: A clone one base away is much larger, so this may be a read error. The genes are TRBV10-3 and TRBJ1-1; D is unresolved. Germline V CDR1 and CDR2: ENHRY, SYGVKD. CDR3 size: 12 residues. The CDR3 bases are TGTGTCACCACAGCAAGGGACACTGAAGCTTTCTTT. This gives the protein CVTTARDTEAFF.